The T cell receptor (beta chain) described here comes from a study of T-cell reconstitution after alpha-beta-depleted transplantation in children. Findings of the study overall: The study reportedly traced alpha-beta T cells about two months after transplant to several hundred expanded graft clones. T-cell counts and diversity were attributed mostly to newly produced T cells one year after transplant.

TCRbeta library preparation incorporated unique molecular identifiers. TCRdb re-analysed the PCR reads in MiXCR, keeping a single row per CDR3 protein. The sample carries approximately 800,000 distinct CDR3 sequences, approximately 15% recorded once. This clonotype has only a few counts. Its specificity is unknown. This CDR3 contains 13 residues. CDR1 and CDR2 from the germline V gene are DFQATT and SNEGSKA (reference sequence). The V and J ends lost 2 bases and 1 base respectively, with 8 bases between them. The sequencing here drew on PBMCs, mostly from graft donor cells, taken 360 days after TCRalphabeta/CD19-depleted stem cell transplant. The TCR comes from a male patient under 18 who had a stem cell transplant for acute lymphoblastic leukemia, so the T cells may come from the graft donor. The chain has TRBV20-1 and TRBJ2-5, with a possible D match to TRBD1 (6 bases). CDR3 amino acids: CSARRQVQETQYF. The CDR3 bases are TGCAGTGCTAGAAGACAGGTCCAAGAGACCCAGTACTTC.